This TCR beta chain was found in a study of OX40 agonist ivuxolimab in advanced cancers. With regard to the full study: Ivuxolimab was a fully human IgG2 agonistic monoclonal antibody targeting the costimulatory receptor OX40 (CD134). Intravenous ivuxolimab was administered to patients every 2 weeks at six dose levels: 0.01, 0.1, 0.3, 1.5, 3 and 10 mg/kg. Of the approximately 54 patients in dose escalation, about 20 had hepatocellular carcinoma, some 15 had melanoma, 9 had renal cell carcinoma and 9 had head and neck cancer. In the dose-escalation cohort, roughly 80% of patients were male, and the mean age was approximately 55 years, with a range of 23 to 79. Patients were allowed to have had prior anti-PD-1, anti-PD-L1 or anti-CTLA-4 therapy, and approximately 41% of the dose-escalation patients had previously received checkpoint inhibitors. Partial responses were achieved by three dose-escalation patients, of whom one had hepatocellular carcinoma and two had cutaneous melanoma. Peripheral TCRbeta sequencing aimed to test whether ivuxolimab altered TCR sequence diversity and caused clonal T-cell expansion. The paper describes the monotherapy dose-escalation part (N of about 52 patients) of the phase I trial of ivuxolimab.

This clone was recorded once. Its specific antigen is unknown. The record has no base qualities; no much larger clone is one base away. The CDR3 starts with the cysteine, ends with the phenylalanine, and has 17 residues. Only the CDR3 portion is preserved as DNA: 51 bases, with reading frame beginning at the first base. V gives up 5 bases and J gives up 0 bases, and the segment between their germline ends measures 17 bases. The germline V gene (reference sequence) supplies CDR1 LNHNV and CDR2 YYDKDF. Genomic DNA was isolated from the sorted cells so that the TCRbeta CDR3 region could be sequenced. The immunoSEQ Assay was used to sequence the TCRbeta CDR3 regions. Not all clones reach the TCRdb copy of this immuneACCESS table, which keeps in-frame sequences only. Checked studies attribute under half of the gap to unresolved V genes and leave the rest unexplained. The sample table holds roughly 86,000 clones, of which approximately 91% were seen once. The top ten clonotypes cover 0.69% of the sample.

The trial excluded patients who had a history of autoimmune disease or were on systemic immunosuppression. Peripheral blood for TCR sequencing was collected from all dose cohorts at baseline, on cycle 4 day 1, and on cycle 7 day 1. The samples were drawn from a first-in-human, open-label, multicenter phase I dose-escalation trial of ivuxolimab. Adults with locally advanced or metastatic head and neck squamous cell, hepatocellular, melanoma or renal cell carcinoma were enrolled in the trial. CD4+ and CD8+ T cells were sorted separately from peripheral blood before TCR sequencing. General study outcomes and caveats: In the 0.1-3.0 mg/kg groups, partial responders had among the lowest normalized peripheral clonal expansion, particularly in CD8+ T cells. Which antigens the clonally expanded peripheral T cells were specific for was not determined. Low levels of normalized T-cell clonal expansion were also seen in some patients who did not respond. Clonal expansion of both CD4+ and CD8+ blood T cells was observed from baseline to week 6 at doses 0.1 to 3.0 mg/kg. On average, CD8+ T cells showed more expanded clones than CD4+ T cells after ivuxolimab.

The source material was CD4+ or CD8+ T cells sorted from blood, sampled in a trial of the OX40 agonist ivuxolimab. The chain was built from TRBV15 and TRBJ2-1; the D gene lacks a confident call. This TCR derives from an adult with an advanced solid tumor such as melanoma, head and neck, liver or kidney cancer. The CDR3 region: CATSSRLQLSSYNEQFF. In nucleotide form, the sequence is TGTGCCACCAGCTCCAGGTTGCAGTTGAGCTCCTACAATGAGCAGTTCTTC.